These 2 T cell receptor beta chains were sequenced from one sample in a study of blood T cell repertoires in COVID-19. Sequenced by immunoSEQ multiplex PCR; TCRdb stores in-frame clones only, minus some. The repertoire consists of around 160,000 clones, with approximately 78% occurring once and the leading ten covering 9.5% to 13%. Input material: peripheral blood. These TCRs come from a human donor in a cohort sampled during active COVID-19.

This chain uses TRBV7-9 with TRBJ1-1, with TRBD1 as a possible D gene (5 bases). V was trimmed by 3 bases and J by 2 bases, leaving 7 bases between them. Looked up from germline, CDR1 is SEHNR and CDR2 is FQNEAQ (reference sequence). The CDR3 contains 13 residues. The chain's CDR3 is CASSFQGNTEAFF. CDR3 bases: TGTGCCAGCAGCTTCCAGGGAAACACTGAAGCTTTCTTT.

The CDR3 DNA reads TGTGCCAGCAGGGAGGGAGGAACCGGTCAGCCCCAGCATTTT. Its translation is CASREGGTGQPQHF. The J gene is TRBJ1-5, the V gene TRBV6-6; D gene ambiguous. CDR1 and CDR2 from the germline V gene are MNHNY and SVGAGI (reference sequence). The V and J ends lost 6 bases and 6 bases respectively, with 15 bases between them. This CDR3 is 14 amino acids long.